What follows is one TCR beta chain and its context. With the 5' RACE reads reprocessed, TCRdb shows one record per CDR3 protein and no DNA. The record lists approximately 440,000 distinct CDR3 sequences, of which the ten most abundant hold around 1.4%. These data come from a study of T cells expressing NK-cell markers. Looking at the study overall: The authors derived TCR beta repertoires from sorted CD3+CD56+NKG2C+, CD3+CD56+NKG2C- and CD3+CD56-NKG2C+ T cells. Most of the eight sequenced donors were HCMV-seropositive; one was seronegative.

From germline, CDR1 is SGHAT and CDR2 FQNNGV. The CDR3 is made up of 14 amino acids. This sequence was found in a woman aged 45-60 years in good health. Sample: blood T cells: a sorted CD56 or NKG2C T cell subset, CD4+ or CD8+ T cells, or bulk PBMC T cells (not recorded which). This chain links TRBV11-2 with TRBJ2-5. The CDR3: CASSLALVRETQYF.